This passage covers 7 T cell receptor beta chains from one sample sequenced in a study of blood T cell repertoires in COVID-19. Only in-frame clones appear in the TCRdb table, and some are missing; sequencing was by immunoSEQ multiplex PCR. The sample records about 220,000 clones, 75% to 85% being singletons. Sequencing used peripheral blood. These receptors were taken from a man aged 50-59 years with active or convalescent COVID-19.

There are a few counts of this clone. This chain connects TRBV19 to TRBJ1-5, with unresolved D. The CDR3 consists of 16 residues. The V gene's germline CDR1 is LNHDA and CDR2 SQIVND (reference sequence). V shed 3 bases and J shed 0 bases, with 12 bases lying between them. For the CDR3, the DNA is TGTGCCAGTAGTATTAGGGCGGGGTATAGCAATCAGCCCCAGCATTTT. Amino acids: CASSIRAGYSNQPQHF. The full variable domain, completed using reference TRBV19 and TRBJ1-5, is DGGITQSPKYLFRKEGQNVTLSCEQNLNHDAMYWYRQDPGQGLRLIYYSQIVNDFQKGDIAEGYSVSREKKESFPLTVTSAQKNPTAFYLCASSIRAGYSNQPQHFGDGTRLSIL.

The rearrangement joins TRBV9 to TRBJ1-2; TRBD1 agrees at 9 bases. CDR3 length: 16 residues. The V gene end was trimmed by 3 bases and the J gene end by 3 bases; junction bases not matched to a gene: 9. Germline-derived CDR1 and CDR2 are SGDLS and YYNGEE. CDR3 nucleotide sequence: TGTGCCAGCAGCGCAAGACAGGGGGAGTCTGACTATGGCTACACCTTC. Translation: CASSARQGESDYGYTF.

The chain couples TRBV27 to TRBJ1-3, with D uncertain. CDR1 and CDR2 (germline): MNHEY, SMNVEV (reference sequence). There are 14 residues in the CDR3. Trimming shortened V by 5 bases and J by 0 bases, and 8 bases separated the two germline ends. The CDR3 sequence is CASSPLNSGNTIYF. Here the CDR3 DNA reads TGTGCCAGCAGTCCTTTAAACTCTGGAAACACCATATATTTT.

This chain uses TRBV7-2 with TRBJ2-1; D remains ambiguous. V was clipped by 1 base and J by 0 bases, with 7 bases between them. Germline values: CDR1 SGHTA, CDR2 FQGNSA. The CDR3 sequence is 15 residues long. The CDR3 is CASSLVAVSYNEQFF. CDR3 nucleotide sequence: TGTGCCAGCAGCTTAGTGGCGGTCTCCTACAATGAGCAGTTCTTC.

The rearrangement joins TRBV7-9 to TRBJ2-6; D is perhaps TRBD1 (6 bases). This CDR3 region has 17 residues. Trimming removed 10 bases at V and 0 bases at J, with 19 bases between. In germline, CDR1 is SEHNR, CDR2 FQNEAQ (reference sequence). In DNA form, the CDR3 reads TGTGCCACCAGGGAAGGACAGCTAGTCTCTGGGGCCAACGTCCTGACTTTC. Translation: CATREGQLVSGANVLTF.

CDR3 loop: CATSARLGTDTQYF. In DNA form, the CDR3 reads TGTGCCACCAGCGCCCGACTAGGGACAGATACGCAGTATTTT. The chain carries TRBV15 and TRBJ2-3; D may be TRBD2 (6 bases). Germline CDR1 reads LNHNV; CDR2 reads YYDKDF (reference sequence). There are 14 residues in the CDR3. V lost 5 bases and J lost 3, with 12 bases in between.

V gene TRBV27 combines with J gene TRBJ2-7, with a possible D match to TRBD1 (6 bases). Looked up from germline, CDR1 is MNHEY and CDR2 is SMNVEV (reference sequence). V shed 5 bases and J shed 4 bases, with 18 bases lying between them. The CDR3 contains 15 residues. The CDR3 protein is CASSPRQVTDYEQYF. The CDR3, as DNA: TGTGCCAGCAGTCCCCGACAGGTTACCGATTACGAGCAGTACTTC.